What follows are 29 T cell receptor beta chains derived from one specimen sequenced in a study of identical twins (dated by TCRdb to about 2016). Library construction relied on 5' RACE. Instrument on record: Illumina HiSeq 2000. TCRdb took the public reads, trimmed them with fastp at Q25, ran MiXCR for clone calling and kept in-frame beta chains. CDR3 protein sequences are deduplicated, and each keeps its most common genes and DNA. Counted in this sample were nearly 200,000 distinct CDR3 sequences; around a sixth of them appeared once. The ten largest clones take up 35% to 50% of the sample. A further study also used this sample, focusing on T cells expressing NK-cell markers.

Source material: CD8+ T cells sorted from blood. These receptors originate from a woman aged 18-29 years in good health.

This chain uses TRBV11-3 with TRBJ1-3; D is possibly TRBD1 (5 bases). This CDR3 is built from 16 residues. Trimming stripped 5 bases from V and 0 bases from J, with 14 bases between. Germline V gene lookup returns CDR1 SGHNT and CDR2 YENEEA. The CDR3 coding sequence is TGTGCCAGCAGCCCAAGGGAGGGGAACTCTGGAAACACCATATATTTT. This translates into CASSPREGNSGNTIYF.

This clonotype was detected only a few times. The chain is built from TRBV2 and TRBJ2-1; D may be TRBD2 (5 bases). The V and J ends lost 8 bases and 9 bases respectively, with 17 bases between them. Germline V lookup: CDR1 SNHLY, CDR2 FYNNEI. This CDR3 spans 13 amino acids. The chain's CDR3 is CASGGLIHAEQFF. The CDR3 coding sequence is TGTGCCAGCGGAGGACTGATCCACGCTGAGCAGTTCTTC.

The CDR3 DNA reads as TGTGCCAGCAGGCGGACAGGGTCCTACGAGCAGTACTTC. This codes for CASRRTGSYEQYF. The chain employs TRBV5-6 and TRBJ2-7; 8 bases map to TRBD1. V shed 5 bases, J shed 1 base, and the junction held 2 bases outside the gene matches. CDR3 size: 13 residues. Per germline, CDR1 SGHDT and CDR2 YYEEEE.

The genes are TRBV9 and TRBJ2-6, with no clear D. The germline V gene encodes CDR1 SGDLS and CDR2 YYNGEE. V was cut by 4 bases and J by 2 bases, with 10 bases left in between. The CDR3 has 15 amino acids. Written as DNA, the CDR3 is TGTGCCAGCAGCCCCCCCTCGGCTGGGGCCAACGTCCTGACTTTC. This gives the protein CASSPPSAGANVLTF.

The chain uses TRBV6-2 or TRBV6-3 and TRBJ2-1, with 8 bases aligning to TRBD1. Unmatched junction bases numbered 7, after V lost 8 bases and J lost 10 bases. Germline V gives CDR1 MNHEY, CDR2 SVGEGT. CDR3 length equals 12 residues. CDR3 region: CASQGQGSEQFF. CDR3 DNA: TGTGCCAGCCAAGGACAGGGCAGCGAGCAGTTCTTC.

This clonotype was recorded a few times. This sequence may be a read error, since a much larger clone differs from it by one base. The rearrangement uses TRBV12-3 or TRBV12-4 and TRBJ1-5; 7 bases fit TRBD1. This CDR3 is built from 14 residues. CDR3 nucleotide sequence: TGTACCAGCAGTCCGACAGGGCAACATCAGCCCCAGCATTTT. This translates into CTSSPTGQHQPQHF.

The CDR3 sequence: CASRAGHNPYEQYF. The CDR3 region has the DNA TGTGCCAGCAGAGCGGGACACAACCCCTACGAGCAGTACTTC. This chain joins TRBV7-9 and TRBJ2-7; maybe TRBD2 (7 bases). Trimming cost V 6 bases and J 2 bases, with 14 bases left between them. The CDR3 is made up of 14 amino acids. The germline V gene encodes CDR1 SEHNR and CDR2 FQNEAQ (reference sequence). The full variable domain, rest sourced from reference TRBV7-9 and TRBJ2-7, is DTGVSQNPRHKITKRGQNVTFRCDPISEHNRLYWYRQTLGQGPEFLTYFQNEAQLEKSRLLSDRFSAERPKGSFSTLEIQRTEQGDSAMYLCASRAGHNPYEQYFGPGTRLTVT.

This clonotype was detected only a few times. The rearrangement joins TRBV29-1 to TRBJ1-1, with 7 bases lining up with TRBD1. This CDR3 spans 12 amino acids. The junction had 2 bases not matched to a gene; V was cut back by 5 bases and J by 2 bases. The germline V gene has CDR1 SQVTM and CDR2 ANQGSEA. The CDR3 DNA is TGCAGCGTTACAGGGGCCAACACTGAAGCTTTCTTT. Translated: CSVTGANTEAFF.

The chain links TRBV20-1 to TRBJ2-7; 10 nucleotides line up with TRBD1. The J segment lost 6 bases and the V segment lost 3 bases, leaving 11 bases of the junction unmatched. In germline, CDR1 is DFQATT, CDR2 SNEGSKA (reference sequence). CDR3 length equals 15 residues. The CDR3 bases are TGCAGTGCTAGGGGCCGGGACAGGGGCCCCCTCGAGCAGTACTTC. Its protein is CSARGRDRGPLEQYF.

There are a few counts of this clonotype. For the CDR3, the DNA is TGTGCCAGCAGTTATCCAGCGGGAGTGAAAGAGACCCAGTACTTC. Translated: CASSYPAGVKETQYF. The V gene is TRBV12-3 or TRBV12-4, the J gene TRBJ2-5; TRBD2 matches at 8 bases. Losses at the gene ends were 4 bases for V and 3 bases for J; bases not matched to a gene: 7. The length of the CDR3 is 15 residues.

The chain couples TRBV10-3 to TRBJ2-5, with TRBD2 identical over 11 bases. CDR3 length: 16 residues. Germline V gives CDR1 ENHRY, CDR2 SYGVKD. V lost 0 bases and J lost 4; bases outside the gene matches: 4. The CDR3 coding sequence is TGTGCCATCAGTGAGTCGCTAGCGGGAGGAGGAGAGACCCAGTACTTC. Translation: CAISESLAGGGETQYF.

The sample holds a few counts of this clonotype. The rearrangement uses TRBV7-9 and TRBJ1-5; 9 bases line up with TRBD1. V shed 7 bases and J 5 bases; nucleotides not matched to a gene: 6. CDR3 length: 14 residues. The germline gives CDR1 SEHNR, CDR2 FQNEAQ (reference sequence). This CDR3 is CASTIDRGDQPQHF. The CDR3 region has the DNA TGTGCCAGCACTATCGACAGGGGGGATCAGCCCCAGCATTTT.

J is TRBJ2-1 and V is TRBV7-6; maybe TRBD2 (5 bases). The CDR3 runs to 15 residues. The V gene lost 2 bases and the J gene lost 8 bases, with 16 bases spanning the gap. The germline gives CDR1 SGHVS, CDR2 FNYEAQ. In nucleotides, the CDR3 is TGTGCCAGCAGCTTACGGGTCGTCCCCGGGGATGAGCAGTTCTTC. Amino acids: CASSLRVVPGDEQFF.

This clonotype was seen only a few times. The V call is TRBV20-1, the J call TRBJ2-5, with 10 bases lining up with TRBD2. Germline V lookup: CDR1 DFQATT, CDR2 SNEGSKA (reference sequence). This CDR3 region has 15 residues. V was clipped by 6 bases and J by 3 bases; unmatched bases: 10. CDR3 amino acids: CSADERGGGEETQYF. The CDR3 bases are TGCAGTGCGGACGAGCGGGGGGGAGGGGAAGAGACCCAGTACTTC.

V gene TRBV7-9 combines with J gene TRBJ1-4; D remains unclear. Germline assignment: CDR1 SEHNR and CDR2 FQNEAQ (reference sequence). V was clipped by 1 base and J by 4 bases, with 10 bases between them. The CDR3 is 15 amino acids. CDR3 sequence (DNA): TGTGCCAGCAGCTTAGTGGTCGGGGATAATGAAAAACTGTTTTTT. Translation gives CASSLVVGDNEKLFF.

The chain recombines TRBV6-5 with TRBJ2-7; 7 nucleotides line up with TRBD1. The V and J ends lost 0 bases and 5 bases, in that order; junction bases with no gene match: 4. CDR3 length: 14 residues. The germline V gene has CDR1 MNHEY and CDR2 SVGAGI. The CDR3, as DNA: TGTGCCAGCAGTTACTCGGCAGGGGGAAACGAGCAGTACTTC. This sequence encodes CASSYSAGGNEQYF.

This clonotype was observed a handful of times. The rearrangement joins TRBV6-2 or TRBV6-3 to TRBJ2-7; 10 nucleotides align to TRBD1. The CDR3 totals 18 residues. With V trimmed by 0 bases and J by 1 base, 9 bases remained unmatched. From germline, CDR1 is MNHEY and CDR2 SVGEGT. The CDR3 loop reads CASSYSDIRDRGSYEQYF. The CDR3 region has the DNA TGTGCCAGCAGTTACTCAGATATCCGGGACAGGGGATCCTACGAGCAGTACTTC.

The chain joins TRBV29-1 to TRBJ2-7; no clear D gene. Looked up from germline, CDR1 is SQVTM and CDR2 is ANQGSEA. The CDR3 consists of 14 residues. Trimming cost V 4 bases and J 2 bases, with 15 bases left between them. The CDR3 DNA follows: TGCAGCGTTGGGAAGGAGACGGAAGCCTACGAGCAGTACTTC. Protein: CSVGKETEAYEQYF.

This chain connects TRBV20-1 to TRBJ2-2, with a weak D call TRBD1 (5 bases). The CDR3 consists of 14 residues. The germline V and J ends were trimmed by 3 bases and 2 bases, with 10 bases remaining between them. Germline lookup yields CDR1 DFQATT and CDR2 SNEGSKA (reference sequence). The CDR3: CSARETANTGELFF. CDR3 nucleotide sequence: TGCAGTGCTAGGGAGACAGCAAACACCGGGGAGCTGTTTTTT.

This clonotype has only a few counts. V is TRBV12-3 or TRBV12-4 and J is TRBJ1-3; D remains ambiguous. This CDR3 contains 14 residues. Trimming stripped 2 bases from V and 4 bases from J, with 9 bases between. As DNA, the CDR3 is TGTGCCAGCAGTTTATCGGTAGAAGGAAACACCATATATTTT. It encodes CASSLSVEGNTIYF.

This chain links TRBV6-5 with TRBJ2-1, with 7 bases fitting TRBD1. With 5 bases clipped from V and 2 bases from J, the junction kept 9 bases outside the gene matches. This CDR3 is built from 16 residues. Germline V gene data show CDR1 as MNHEY and CDR2 as SVGAGI. This CDR3 reads CASSHSHRGPYNEQFF. Written as DNA, the CDR3 is TGTGCCAGCAGTCACAGCCACAGGGGACCCTACAATGAGCAGTTCTTC.

CDR3 protein: CASSFRSGNQPQHF. DNA for the CDR3: TGTGCCAGCAGTTTTCGGAGTGGCAATCAGCCCCAGCATTTT. This rearrangement joins TRBV27 to TRBJ1-5; D uncertain. Germline lookup yields CDR1 MNHEY and CDR2 SMNVEV (reference sequence). CDR3 size: 14 residues. V lost 3 bases to trimming and J lost 2 bases, with 8 bases between them.

The sample holds a few counts of this clonotype. This sequence joins TRBV4-3 and TRBJ2-2; 7 nucleotides align to TRBD1. The J segment lost 5 bases and the V segment lost 0 bases, leaving 3 bases of the junction unmatched. The germline V gene encodes CDR1 LGHNA and CDR2 YSLEER. There are 15 residues in the CDR3. The CDR3 reads CASSQEGRGTGELFF. As DNA, the CDR3 is TGCGCCAGCAGCCAAGAAGGCAGGGGGACCGGGGAGCTGTTTTTT.

This chain joins TRBV4-1 and TRBJ2-5; perhaps TRBD1 as D (6 bases). Germline-derived CDR1 and CDR2 are MGHRA and YSYEKL. The CDR3 spans 16 residues. V was cut by 0 bases and J by 2 bases, with 13 bases left in between. The CDR3 nucleotides are TGCGCCAGCAGCCAAGAGAGGGGGACAATGCAAGAGACCCAGTACTTC. Translated: CASSQERGTMQETQYF.

The chain is built from TRBV6-1 and TRBJ2-3; TRBD1 matches 7 bases. The V gene end was trimmed by 6 bases and the J gene end by 2 bases; junction bases not matched to a gene: 5. The CDR3 consists of 14 residues. CDR1 is MNHNS, CDR2 SASEGT, per germline. CDR3 protein: CASSLGQTTDTQYF. The CDR3 nucleotides are TGTGCCAGCAGCCTGGGACAGACCACAGATACGCAGTATTTT.

The gene calls are TRBV7-9 and TRBJ2-1; a weak D match, TRBD2 (5 bases). The V end was cut by 4 bases, the J end by 10 bases, with 23 bases between. The CDR3 covers 16 residues. Germline CDR1 SEHNR, CDR2 FQNEAQ (reference sequence). The DNA of the CDR3 is TGTGCCAGCAGCTCCCGGACTCTACGACGGGAAGGCGAGCAGTTCTTC. Translation: CASSSRTLRREGEQFF.

The V gene is TRBV9, the J gene TRBJ1-1; D is uncertain. Germline CDR1 reads SGDLS; CDR2 reads YYNGEE. The CDR3 length is 15 residues. V was pared by 2 bases and J by 5 bases, with 16 bases between. The CDR3 region is CASSVVVGRGTEAFF. The CDR3 DNA is TGTGCCAGCAGCGTCGTTGTCGGCCGGGGAACTGAAGCTTTCTTT.

This clonotype was observed a few times. This CDR3 reads CASSFGLDGADTQYF. CDR3 DNA: TGTGCCAGCAGCTTCGGACTAGACGGGGCAGATACGCAGTATTTT. The chain uses TRBV6-2 or TRBV6-3 and TRBJ2-3; 7 nucleotides agree with TRBD2. Unmatched junction bases numbered 10, after V lost 6 bases and J lost 4 bases. The CDR3 covers 15 residues. Germline assignment: CDR1 MNHEY and CDR2 SVGEGT.

This clonotype has just a few counts. The V gene is TRBV9, the J gene TRBJ1-4, with a possible D match to TRBD1 (5 bases). The CDR3 runs 15 residues. Germline CDR1 and CDR2: SGDLS and YYNGEE. Trimming stripped 3 bases from V and 7 bases from J, with 16 bases between. The CDR3 DNA follows: TGTGCCAGCAGCGCTCCTGGGGGGGATTCTGAAAAACTGTTTTTT. Amino acid sequence: CASSAPGGDSEKLFF.